What follows describes a single T cell receptor (beta chain). Its antigen remains unknown. This CDR3 has 14 amino acids. Trimming shortened V by 10 bases and J by 5 bases, and 18 bases separated the two germline ends. Per the germline V gene, CDR1 is MNHNS and CDR2 is SASEGT. This table comes from immunoSEQ multiplex PCR, and its TCRdb copy is limited to in-frame clones, with some not included. The sample records approximately 500,000 clones, 90% to 96% being singletons. This sample was taken from a study of shared clonotypes between healthy human individuals. Study-wide findings and caveats: Non-shared clonotypes were found to have lower generation probabilities than the clonotypes that were shared by all four of the sorted-subset donors.

Sequencing used naive CD4+ T cells sorted from blood. Indicated subset: CD45RA+ positively selected. The rearrangement uses TRBV6-1 and TRBJ1-5; D might be TRBD1 (5 bases). The origin of this receptor is a woman in her twenties or thirties in good health. DNA of the CDR3: TGTGCCACCATCGACAGCACATGGGATCAGCCCCAGCATTTT. This gives the protein CATIDSTWDQPQHF.